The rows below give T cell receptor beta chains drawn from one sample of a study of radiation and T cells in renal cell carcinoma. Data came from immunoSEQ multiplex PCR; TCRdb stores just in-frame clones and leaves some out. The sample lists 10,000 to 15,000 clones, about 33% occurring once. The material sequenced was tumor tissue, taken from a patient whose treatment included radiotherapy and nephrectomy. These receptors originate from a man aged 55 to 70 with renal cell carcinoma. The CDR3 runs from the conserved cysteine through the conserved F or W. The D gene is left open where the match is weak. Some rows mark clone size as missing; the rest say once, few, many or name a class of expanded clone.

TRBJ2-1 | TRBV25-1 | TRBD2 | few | TGTGCCAGCAGTGATATCGAAACGGGACTAGCCTATGAGCAGTTCTTC | CASSDIETGLAYEQFF
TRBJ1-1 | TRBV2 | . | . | TGTGCCAGCAGTGAAGGAGGAATTAGCACTGAAGCTTTCTTT | CASSEGGISTEAFF
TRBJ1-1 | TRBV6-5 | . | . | TGTGCCAGCAGTTACGGGGGAGGAGGTACTGAAGCTTTCTTT | CASSYGGGGTEAFF
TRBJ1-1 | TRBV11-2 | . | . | TGTGCCAGCAGCTCGGGACCCAACGAAGCTTTCTTT | CASSSGPNEAFF
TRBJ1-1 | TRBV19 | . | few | TGTGCCAGTAGCCAATGGATTAAGACTGAAGCTTTCTTT | CASSQWIKTEAFF
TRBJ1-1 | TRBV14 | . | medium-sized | TGTGCCAGCAGCCTATCGCTCATGAACACTGAAGCTTTCTTT | CASSLSLMNTEAFF
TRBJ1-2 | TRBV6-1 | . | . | TGTGCCAGTCTTAGCTCGGGCGTCTATGGCTACACCTTC | CASLSSGVYGYTF
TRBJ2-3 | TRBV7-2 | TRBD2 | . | TGTGCCAGCAGCCGTTGGGGCGGGGGTACAGATACGCAGTATTTT | CASSRWGGGTDTQYF
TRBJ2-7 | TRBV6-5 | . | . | TGTGCCAGCAGTTACTCCGGACCTCCGCCCTACGAGCAGTACTTC | CASSYSGPPPYEQYF
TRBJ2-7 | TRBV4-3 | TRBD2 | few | TGCGCCAGCAGCCAAGGGACTAGCGGGGCCTACGAGCAGTACTTC | CASSQGTSGAYEQYF
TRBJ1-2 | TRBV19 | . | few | TGTGCCAGTACCCTTGGAGCCCGCTATGGCTACACCTTC | CASTLGARYGYTF
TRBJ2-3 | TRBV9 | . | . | TGTGCCAGCAGCGTAGGGGGAGGTATTAGCACAGATACGCAGTATTTT | CASSVGGGISTDTQYF
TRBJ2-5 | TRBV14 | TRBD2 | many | TGTGCCAGCAGCCCCGGGACTAGCGGGGTCCGGGCCCAGTACTTC | CASSPGTSGVRAQYF
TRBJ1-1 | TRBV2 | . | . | TGTGCCAGCATCCTCCAGGGTTATGAAGCTTTCTTT | CASILQGYEAFF
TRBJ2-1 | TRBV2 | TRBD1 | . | TGTGCCAGCAGTGGAGTCCCGGGACAGGGTAAGGAGCAGTTCTTC | CASSGVPGQGKEQFF
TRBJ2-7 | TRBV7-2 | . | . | TGTGCCAGCACCTGGCCCGGGCCCTACGAGCAGTACTTC | CASTWPGPYEQYF
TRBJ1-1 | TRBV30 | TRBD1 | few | TGTGCCTGGAGACAGGGGGCGAACACTGAAGCTTTCTTT | CAWRQGANTEAFF
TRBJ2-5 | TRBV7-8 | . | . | TGTGCCAGCAGCTTAGCGCTCGGGGAATGGGAGACCCAGTACTTC | CASSLALGEWETQYF
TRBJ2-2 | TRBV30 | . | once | TGTGCCTGGACCTATACGAACACCGGGGAGCTGTTTTTT | CAWTYTNTGELFF
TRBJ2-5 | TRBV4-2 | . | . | TGTGCCAGCAGCCAACAAGAGAGTTGGAGAGAGACCCAGTACTTC | CASSQQESWRETQYF
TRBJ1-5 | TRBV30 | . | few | TGTGCCTGGAGTGTCTCTAGTAATCAGCCCCAGCATTTT | CAWSVSSNQPQHF
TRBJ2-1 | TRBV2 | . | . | TGTGCCAGCAAACAGGGAGGGGGCAATGAGCAGTTCTTC | CASKQGGGNEQFF
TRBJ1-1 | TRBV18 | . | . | TGTGCCAGCTCCCCCACAGACTTGAACACTGAAGCTTTCTTT | CASSPTDLNTEAFF
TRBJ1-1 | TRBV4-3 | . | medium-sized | TGCGCCAGCAGCCGAGGTCGGGGGAACACTGAAGCTTTCTTT | CASSRGRGNTEAFF
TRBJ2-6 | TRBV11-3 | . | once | TGTGCCAGCAGCGAATACAGGGCTGGGGCCAACGTCCTGACTTTC | CASSEYRAGANVLTF
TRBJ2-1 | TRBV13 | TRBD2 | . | TGTGCCAGCAGCTTAGGGACTAGCATCCATGAGCAGTTCTTC | CASSLGTSIHEQFF